Given below is one T cell receptor (beta chain) in context. The antigen remains undetermined. This sample is drawn from a study of radiotherapy plus CTLA-4 blockade in lung cancer. Overall study findings and caveats: With interferon-beta, early dynamics of blood T cell clones were reported to best predict response.

Data came from immunoSEQ multiplex PCR; TCRdb stores just in-frame clones and leaves some out. The data contain roughly 90,000 clones, about 91% of them singletons. V was pared by 1 base and J by 4 bases, with 16 bases between. The CDR3 length is 16 residues. From germline, CDR1 is KGHSH and CDR2 LQKENI. The sample was peripheral blood, taken from a patient treated with radiotherapy plus ipilimumab. The genes are TRBV18 and TRBJ1-1; D is unclear. The sequence derives from a human donor with non-small cell lung cancer that progressed on radiotherapy plus ipilimumab. The CDR3 DNA reads as TGTGCCAGCTCACCACTCGCGGTTTTGGGGTCCACTGAAGCTTTCTTT. Protein sequence: CASSPLAVLGSTEAFF.